These 21 T cell receptor beta chains were sequenced from one sample in a study of response to subunit inactivated influenza vaccine. Each CDR3 protein gets one entry after TCRdb re-called the RT-PCR reads with MiXCR. The data contain some 190,000 distinct CDR3 sequences, under 15% of them singletons. Sequenced here: CD8+ T cells sorted from PBMCs, sampled roughly 5 days after vaccination. Source of these receptors: a man in his forties or fifties who received an inactivated influenza vaccine.

This clonotype was seen more than once but under ten times. The chain couples TRBV4-2 to TRBJ1-4; D gene uncertain. The CDR3 runs 16 residues. V gave up 0 bases and J gave up 8 bases, with 16 bases separating them. Germline lookup yields CDR1 LGHNA and CDR2 YNFKEQ. CDR3 bases: TGTGCCAGCAGCCAAGATGTTGGAACCCTGCGGGAAAAACTGTTTTTT. Translation: CASSQDVGTLREKLFF.

This clonotype was detected only a few times. The chain links TRBV27 to TRBJ2-5, with a weak D call TRBD1 (6 bases). V lost 0 bases and J 9 bases, leaving 14 bases between the germline ends. Germline CDR1 is MNHEY and CDR2 is SMNVEV (reference sequence). The length of the CDR3 is 14 residues. CDR3 in DNA: TGTGCCAGCAGTTTATCGGTGGCAGGGGAACCCCAGTACTTC. Its protein product is CASSLSVAGEPQYF.

The chain employs TRBV7-6 and TRBJ2-5; weak D call: TRBD2 (5 bases). The CDR3 extends over 15 amino acids. Trimming cost V 4 bases and J 0 bases, with 12 bases left between them. Germline CDR1 is SGHVS and CDR2 is FNYEAQ. CDR3 protein: CASSSGGGYQETQYF. CDR3 DNA: TGTGCCAGCAGCTCTGGAGGCGGGTACCAAGAGACCCAGTACTTC.

The chain uses TRBV5-1 and TRBJ2-7; 8 positions agree with TRBD2. Trimming removed 3 bases from V and 2 bases from J; junction bases left unmatched: 4. CDR1 and CDR2 (germline): SGHRS, YFSETQ. The CDR3 has 14 residues. DNA of the CDR3: TGCGCCAGCAGCTCAGCGGGAGTCACCTACGAGCAGTACTTC. Protein: CASSSAGVTYEQYF.

This clonotype appeared a few times. This chain links TRBV20-1 with TRBJ2-7, with 9 nucleotides matching TRBD1. Germline CDR1 is DFQATT and CDR2 is SNEGSKA (reference sequence). With V trimmed by 5 bases and J by 0 bases, 2 bases remained unmatched. This CDR3 comprises 13 residues. The CDR3 region is CSAGQGNSYEQYF. CDR3 nucleotides: TGCAGTGCTGGACAGGGGAACTCCTACGAGCAGTACTTC.

The chain uses TRBV7-2 and TRBJ2-5; tentative D call: TRBD2 (5 bases). V shed 2 bases and J shed 3 bases, with 16 bases lying between them. Per germline, CDR1 SGHTA and CDR2 FQGNSA. The CDR3 covers 16 residues. In DNA, the CDR3 is TGTGCCAGCAGCTTAACGGGGATCGAGTCCGAAGAGACCCAGTACTTC. The encoded protein is CASSLTGIESEETQYF.

The chain joins TRBV5-6 to TRBJ2-2; D gene uncertain. Trimming stripped 1 base from V and 3 bases from J, with 13 bases between. In germline, CDR1 is SGHDT, CDR2 YYEEEE. The CDR3 runs 16 residues. The CDR3 DNA sequence: TGTGCCAGCAGCTTGAACGGTAACATGGACACCGGGGAGCTGTTTTTT. This gives the protein CASSLNGNMDTGELFF.

This clonotype was seen only a few times. The chain links TRBV7-9 to TRBJ2-3, with 11 bases aligning to TRBD2. The V segment lost 3 bases and the J segment 4 bases; nucleotides outside the gene matches: 3. This CDR3 spans 15 amino acids. The germline V gene has CDR1 SEHNR and CDR2 FQNEAQ (reference sequence). CDR3 loop: CASSFSGGAADTQYF. The CDR3 DNA sequence: TGTGCCAGCAGCTTTAGCGGGGGGGCTGCAGATACGCAGTATTTT.

This clonotype has more than one count but fewer than ten. This chain links TRBV15 with TRBJ2-3, with 7 bases fitting TRBD1. CDR3 size: 15 residues. V lost 1 base and J lost 2; bases outside the gene matches: 3. The germline V gene has CDR1 LNHNV and CDR2 YYDKDF (reference sequence). CDR3 region: CATSRGDRDTDTQYF. CDR3 in DNA: TGTGCCACCAGCAGAGGGGACAGAGACACAGATACGCAGTATTTT.

This clonotype was observed a few times. The chain uses TRBV14 and TRBJ1-6, with D possibly TRBD1 on 6 matching bases. The CDR3 has 14 residues. The V gene's germline CDR1 is SGHDN and CDR2 FVKESK. Trimming pared 3 bases from V and 9 bases from J, leaving 12 bases between. The CDR3 here is CASSHLGGRSPLHF. The DNA for the CDR3 is TGTGCCAGCAGCCACCTCGGGGGGCGTTCACCCCTCCACTTT.

In this sample, this clonotype turned up many times. The chain uses TRBV4-2 and TRBJ1-1; the D is unclear. This CDR3 has 12 amino acids. V lost 4 bases, J lost 4 bases, and 7 bases lay in between. Germline values: CDR1 LGHNA, CDR2 YNFKEQ. The CDR3 here is CASSPGITEAFF. The CDR3 DNA is TGTGCCAGCAGCCCGGGGATCACTGAAGCTTTCTTT.

This clonotype was seen a handful of times. This chain uses TRBV10-3 with TRBJ2-1, with TRBD2 matching 8 bases. The V segment lost 8 bases and the J segment 2 bases; nucleotides outside the gene matches: 2. The CDR3 spans 13 residues. CDR1 and CDR2 (germline): ENHRY, SYGVKD. In nucleotides, the CDR3 is TGTGCCATCGGTAGCGGGGCCTACAATGAGCAGTTCTTC. Encoded protein: CAIGSGAYNEQFF.

Ten or more counts support this clonotype. CDR3 region: CASSDGRSYNEQFF. In nucleotides, the CDR3 is TGTGCCAGCAGCGATGGTAGGTCCTACAATGAGCAGTTCTTC. The chain couples TRBV5-5 to TRBJ2-1; no clear D gene. CDR1 is SGHKS, CDR2 YYEKEE, per germline (reference sequence). This CDR3 region has 14 residues. Trimming removed 4 bases at V and 1 base at J, with 9 bases between.

The CDR3 sequence: CASSPGSGTQYF. The DNA of the CDR3 is TGTGCCAGCAGCCCCGGCAGTGGTACCCAGTACTTC. V usage is TRBV12-3 or TRBV12-4 and J usage is TRBJ2-5; no definite D call. Between the trimmed V and J ends, which lost 6 bases and 8 bases, there was a span of 13 bases. This CDR3 comprises 12 residues.

This clonotype was seen a few times. The V call is TRBV4-1, the J call TRBJ1-2; maybe TRBD1 (5 bases). V was cut by 3 bases and J by 8 bases, with 16 bases left in between. Germline assignment: CDR1 MGHRA and CDR2 YSYEKL. CDR3 length: 14 amino acids. The CDR3 nucleotides read TGCGCCAGCAGCCACCCAGGGTTTTTCGACGGCTACACCTTC. The encoded protein is CASSHPGFFDGYTF.

This clonotype has more than one count but fewer than ten. At one end, the junction sequence differs from germline, possibly due to a read error. CDR3: CATSSEQYF. The CDR3 DNA reads as TGTGCCACCTCCTCCGAGCAGTACTTC. The genes are TRBV2 and TRBJ2-7; D is uncertain. This CDR3 contains 9 residues. Germline CDR1 reads SNHLY; CDR2 reads FYNNEI.

This rearrangement joins TRBV7-9 to TRBJ2-3; D is perhaps TRBD2 (6 bases). The CDR3 covers 14 residues. CDR1 is SEHNR, CDR2 FQNEAQ, per germline (reference sequence). Trimming took 5 bases from V and 4 from J, leaving 13 bases between them. DNA for the CDR3: TGTGCCAGCAGCCACTTCGCGGGGCCAGATACGCAGTATTTT. This encodes CASSHFAGPDTQYF.

The chain joins TRBV11-2 to TRBJ2-7; TRBD1 matches 9 bases. V lost 5 bases, J lost 3 bases, and 8 bases stayed unmatched. There are 15 residues in the CDR3. The germline gives CDR1 SGHAT, CDR2 FQNNGV. The CDR3 protein is CASSPRTGALYEQYF. The CDR3 region has the DNA TGTGCCAGCAGCCCCCGGACAGGGGCACTCTACGAGCAGTACTTC.

This clonotype came up many times. This chain joins TRBV12-3 or TRBV12-4 and TRBJ2-2; 7 bases align to TRBD1. J was trimmed by 5 bases and V by 5 bases; bases with no gene match: 8. The CDR3 is 15 amino acids. The CDR3 DNA is TGTGCCAGCAGTCGACAGGGCGAGTGGACCGGGGAGCTGTTTTTT. It encodes CASSRQGEWTGELFF.

This sequence joins TRBV7-3 and TRBJ2-3, with 9 bases lining up with TRBD2. Germline V gene sequence: CDR1 SGHTA, CDR2 FQGTGA. V lost 1 base and J lost 4; bases outside the gene matches: 12. The CDR3 runs to 18 residues. Here the CDR3 reads CASSLNAPSGISSDTQYF. CDR3 coding DNA: TGTGCCAGCAGCTTAAATGCCCCTAGCGGGATCAGTTCAGATACGCAGTATTTT.

This chain joins TRBV12-3 or TRBV12-4 and TRBJ2-5; TRBD2 aligns across 14 bases. With V trimmed by 3 bases and J by 7 bases, 4 bases remained unmatched. The CDR3 is 15 residues long. CDR3 residues: CASSFGLAGGTTQYF. CDR3 nucleotide sequence: TGTGCCAGCAGTTTCGGACTAGCGGGGGGCACGACCCAGTACTTC.